This T cell receptor beta chain was captured by sequencing in a study of T cells in Graves' hyperthyroidism and ophthalmopathy. Study-level information: Initial diagnosis, before any treatment, was when peripheral blood was collected. Whole-study results and caveats: Most clonotypes expanded in thyroid above 0.001 were likewise present in blood.

The investigators amplified TCR beta CDR3 regions from RNA transcripts. The HTBI primer set was used in a first-round RT-PCR of the TCR CDR3. TCRdb reanalysed the multiplex PCR reads using MiXCR and keeps one entry per CDR3 protein. The sample contains around 690,000 distinct CDR3 sequences, around a sixth of which appear only once. With regard to this clonotype: Its antigen is undetermined.

Based on clinical symptoms, serum thyroxine and TRAb, thyroid ultrasound and orbital computed tomography, diagnoses were reached. This TCR was sampled from a man in his forties or fifties with Graves' hyperthyroidism. Sequenced: blood.

The CDR3: CASSYSAGGLNTEAFF. In DNA form, the CDR3 reads TGTGCCAGCAGTTACTCGGCCGGGGGACTAAACACTGAAGCTTTCTTT. The chain recombines TRBV6-5 with TRBJ1-1; D perhaps matches TRBD1 (5 bases). The CDR3 totals 16 residues. CDR1 and CDR2 (germline): MNHEY, SVGAGI. The V end was cut by 0 bases, the J end by 2 bases, with 13 bases between.